This T cell receptor (beta chain) was captured by sequencing in a study of cytomegalovirus exposure and HLA in healthy donors. 60 Vbeta and 13 Jbeta primers were used in PCR. The assay was immunoSEQ multiplex PCR, and TCRdb's table has in-frame clones only and misses some. The table has approximately 130,000 clones, around 85% seen once. The clonotype originates from a woman in her twenties or thirties in good health and CMV-seropositive. The sample consisted of PBMCs.

The CDR3, as DNA: TGTGCCATCAGCACCGGGACAGGCTTCTCTGGGGCCAACGTCCTGACTTTC. This encodes CAISTGTGFSGANVLTF. This sequence joins TRBV10-3 and TRBJ2-6; 8 bases align to TRBD1. Trimming removed 6 bases from V and 0 bases from J; junction bases left unmatched: 7. Germline V gives CDR1 ENHRY, CDR2 SYGVKD. The CDR3 length is 17 residues.